The present TCR beta chain was sequenced within a study of blood T cell repertoires in COVID-19. Study summary: Acute-phase and convalescent COVID-19 samples originated in the United States, Italy and Spain. Sample material is recorded as cDNA or gDNA derived from T cells, B-cell-depleted T cells, or PBMCs.

CDR3 size: 16 residues. V was pared by 6 bases and J by 0 bases, with 9 bases of the junction left unmatched. Germline values: CDR1 MNHEY, CDR2 SMNVEV (reference sequence). Original data processing: Amplified reference gene primers provided the basis for estimating nucleated cell counts. Sequencing used immunoSEQ multiplex PCR; TCRdb keeps in-frame clones, though not all of them. Clonal size and the V and J genes are those of that table, whereas D and trimming came from the DNA. This sample has approximately 210,000 clones; 89% occur once, and the top ten carry around 4.8%. The V gene is TRBV27, the J gene TRBJ2-3; 7 positions match TRBD1. The receptor was derived from a woman between 40 and 55 years old with acute or convalescent COVID-19. Material: peripheral blood. CDR3: CASRPTGSSSTDTQYF. The DNA of the CDR3 is TGTGCCAGCAGGCCGACAGGGTCATCTAGCACAGATACGCAGTATTTT.